This T cell receptor (beta chain) is from a study of blood T cell repertoires in COVID-19. Germline V CDR1 and CDR2: LGHNA, YNFKEQ. This CDR3 contains 16 residues. The trim removed 2 bases at V and 6 bases at J, leaving 8 bases unmatched. In the authors' methods: Amplified reference gene primers provided the basis for estimating nucleated cell counts. Data came from immunoSEQ multiplex PCR; TCRdb stores just in-frame clones and leaves some out. Clonal size and the V and J genes are those of that table, whereas D and trimming came from the DNA. The sample consists of 160,000 or so clones, around 83% of them appearing once.

This TCR came from a woman between 45 and 60 years old with acute or convalescent COVID-19. Sequences were obtained from peripheral blood. This chain connects TRBV4-2 to TRBJ1-5, with TRBD1 matching over 9 bases. DNA for the CDR3: TGTGCCAGCAGCCAACCTCGAACAGGGGGCCTTCAGCCCCAGCATTTT. This codes for CASSQPRTGGLQPQHF.